This entry lists 24 T cell receptor beta chains sequenced from one sample in a study of T cells after somatic rescue of genetic block. Libraries were prepared by immunoSEQ multiplex PCR; TCRdb keeps only in-frame clonotypes and omits some of them. Seen here are tens of thousands of clones, about nine tenths observed once, and the top ten hold approximately 3%. Sample: peripheral blood mononuclear cells (PBMCs). All receptors derive from a young man.

The chain has TRBV19 and TRBJ1-2; 7 positions agree with TRBD1. CDR1 is LNHDA, CDR2 SQIVND, per germline (reference sequence). Losses at the gene ends were 4 bases for V and 8 bases for J; bases not matched to a gene: 4. The CDR3 extends over 12 amino acids. The CDR3 DNA follows: TGTGCCAGTAGTAACAGGGGAACAGGCTACACCTTC. The encoded protein is CASSNRGTGYTF.

DNA for the CDR3: TGTGCCAGCAGCTTAAGGAGAGTCACAGATACGCAGTATTTT. Translating it yields CASSLRRVTDTQYF. The rearrangement joins TRBV7-2 to TRBJ2-3; D remains ambiguous. The V gene's germline CDR1 is SGHTA and CDR2 FQGNSA. This CDR3 spans 14 amino acids. V lost 2 bases to trimming and J lost 2 bases, with 8 bases between them.

This clone has only a few counts. J is TRBJ1-3 and V is TRBV6-6; D is uncertain. CDR1 MNHNY and CDR2 SVGAGI come from the germline V gene (reference sequence). The germline V and J ends were trimmed by 0 bases and 0 bases, with 6 bases remaining between them. The CDR3 is made up of 15 amino acids. CDR3 sequence (DNA): TGTGCCAGCAGTTACTCTCGGGGCTCTGGAAACACCATATATTTT. This sequence encodes CASSYSRGSGNTIYF.

This clone was observed a handful of times. The chain couples TRBV4-1 to TRBJ2-6, with D tentatively TRBD1 or TRBD2 (6 bases each). The CDR3 has 16 residues. Trimming stripped 6 bases from V and 2 bases from J, with 14 bases between. The germline V gene encodes CDR1 MGHRA and CDR2 YSYEKL. CDR3 sequence (DNA): TGCGCCAGCAGTAGAGGGGGGTTTGCTGGGGCCAACGTCCTGACTTTC. It is translated as CASSRGGFAGANVLTF.

With respect to this clone: At one of its ends the junction is not consistent with the germline gene, which may arise from a read error. The CDR3 sequence: CASRLSRGSYNEQFF. CDR3 coding DNA: TGTGCCAGCAGATTATCCCGGGGGTCCTACAATGAGCAGTTCTTC. This chain links TRBV28 with TRBJ2-1, with a possible D match to TRBD2 (6 bases). Germline-derived CDR1 and CDR2 are MDHEN and SYDVKM. This CDR3 comprises 15 residues.

The genes are TRBV5-1 and TRBJ2-1; D gene ambiguous. V shed 2 bases and J shed 0 bases, with 9 bases lying between them. Germline-derived CDR1 and CDR2 are SGHRS and YFSETQ. The CDR3 length is 15 residues. The CDR3 DNA reads as TGCGCCAGCAGCTTTAGGACGAGCTCCTACAATGAGCAGTTCTTC. The encoded protein is CASSFRTSSYNEQFF.

The chain employs TRBV13 and TRBJ2-1; 11 bases are shared with TRBD2. The germline V gene encodes CDR1 PRHDT and CDR2 FYEKMQ (reference sequence). Losses at the gene ends were 5 bases for V and 6 bases for J; bases not matched to a gene: 15. This CDR3 comprises 18 residues. The DNA of the CDR3 is TGTGCCAGCAGCACCCGGACTAGCGGGTGGGTTGGGGGCAATGAGCAGTTCTTC. This translates into CASSTRTSGWVGGNEQFF. Combining the CDR3 with reference TRBV13 and TRBJ2-1 gives the whole variable domain AAGVIQSPRHLIKEKRETATLKCYPIPRHDTVYWYQQGPGQDPQFLISFYEKMQSDKGSIPDRFSAQQFSDYHSELNMSSLELGDSALYFCASSTRTSGWVGGNEQFFGPGTRLTVL.

The chain has TRBV18 and TRBJ1-4, with a tentative D call TRBD1 (5 bases). The CDR3 length is 15 residues. With 6 bases removed from V and 7 bases from J, the gap between germline ends came to 18 bases. Germline CDR1 KGHSH, CDR2 LQKENI. The CDR3: CASSRPDSFPEKLFF. DNA for the CDR3: TGTGCCAGCTCGCGACCCGACAGTTTCCCTGAAAAACTGTTTTTT.

This chain uses TRBV28 with TRBJ2-7; 10 bases match TRBD2. J gave up 3 bases and V 5 bases, and 4 bases lay outside the gene matches. From germline, CDR1 is MDHEN and CDR2 SYDVKM. The CDR3 loop spans 14 amino acids. The DNA of the CDR3 is TGTGCCAGCAGTGGACTAGCGGACCACTACGAGCAGTACTTC. It translates to CASSGLADHYEQYF.

The chain is built from TRBV30 and TRBJ2-5; D gene unclear. CDR1 is GTSNPN and CDR2 is SVGIG in the germline V gene (reference sequence). The CDR3 is made up of 11 amino acids. Trimming stripped 1 base from V and 5 bases from J, with 5 bases between. The CDR3 protein is CAWSGAETQYF. For the CDR3, the DNA is TGTGCCTGGAGTGGCGCGGAGACCCAGTACTTC.

This clone was found once. V and J are TRBV25-1 and TRBJ1-4, with unresolved D. Germline CDR1 and CDR2: MGHDK and SYGVNS. The CDR3 is 12 amino acids. Trimming took 4 bases from V and 5 from J, leaving 5 bases between them. CDR3 loop: CASSAQNEKLFF. The CDR3 DNA is TGTGCCAGCAGTGCCCAGAATGAAAAACTGTTTTTT.

CDR3 DNA sequence: TGTGCCAGCAGCTCAAGCGGGAGTGTCTCCGAGCAGTACTTC. This codes for CASSSSGSVSEQYF. V and J are TRBV7-8 and TRBJ2-7; TRBD2 aligns across 8 bases. Losses at the gene ends were 4 bases for V and 6 bases for J; bases not matched to a gene: 8. The V gene's germline CDR1 is SGHVS and CDR2 FQNEAQ. CDR3 length equals 14 residues.

The table lists this clone with a few counts. The chain combines TRBV27 with TRBJ2-1, with D perhaps being TRBD1 or TRBD2 (7 bases each). This CDR3 is built from 16 residues. The germline V and J ends were trimmed by 5 bases and 6 bases, with 20 bases remaining between them. From germline, CDR1 is MNHEY and CDR2 SMNVEV (reference sequence). The CDR3 loop is CASSPRQGGPPNEQFF. The CDR3 DNA reads as TGTGCCAGCAGTCCCCGACAGGGAGGGCCTCCCAATGAGCAGTTCTTC.

The rearrangement joins TRBV5-1 to TRBJ2-7; 11 bases are a match to TRBD2. The CDR3 has 16 residues. Losses at the gene ends were 1 base for V and 3 bases for J; bases not matched to a gene: 6. Germline CDR1 SGHRS, CDR2 YFSETQ. The CDR3 DNA reads as TGCGCCAGCAGCTTGAGTCTAGCGGGAGGTAACTACGAGCAGTACTTC. It codes for CASSLSLAGGNYEQYF. The entire variable domain, with the rest obtained from reference TRBV5-1 and TRBJ2-7, is as follows: KAGVTQTPRYLIKTRGQQVTLSCSPISGHRSVSWYQQTPGQGLQFLFEYFSETQRNKGNFPGRFSGRQFSNSRSEMNVSTLELGDSALYLCASSLSLAGGNYEQYFGPGTRLTVT.

The rearrangement uses TRBV18 and TRBJ2-3; no firm D call. V was clipped by 0 bases and J by 6 bases, with 10 bases between them. In germline, CDR1 is KGHSH, CDR2 LQKENI. The CDR3 runs to 14 residues. CDR3 sequence (DNA): TGTGCCAGCTCACCACCGTCCCTGGTCGATACGCAGTATTTT. It is translated as CASSPPSLVDTQYF.

The chain employs TRBV5-6 and TRBJ1-2; 10 bases align to TRBD1. V trimming: 4 bases; J trimming: 0 bases; junction bases outside the gene matches: 6. From germline, CDR1 is SGHDT and CDR2 YYEEEE. The CDR3 has 16 amino acids. The CDR3 DNA reads as TGTGCCAGCAGCGGGGGACAGGGGCGATCTAACTATGGCTACACCTTC. This translates into CASSGGQGRSNYGYTF.

This rearrangement joins TRBV7-8 to TRBJ2-1; TRBD2 matches 10 bases. Trimming cost V 2 bases and J 6 bases; bases outside gene matches: 4. The CDR3 length is 15 residues. Germline V gives CDR1 SGHVS, CDR2 FQNEAQ. The CDR3, as DNA: TGTGCCAGCAGCTTAATCAGCGGGAGGGCCAATGAGCAGTTCTTC. Protein product: CASSLISGRANEQFF.

This sequence joins TRBV7-6 and TRBJ1-4; TRBD1 is a possible D gene (6 bases). The CDR3 totals 15 residues. V lost 0 bases to trimming and J lost 8 bases, with 13 bases between them. Germline V gene data show CDR1 as SGHVS and CDR2 as FNYEAQ. In DNA form, the CDR3 reads TGTGCCAGCAGCTTAGCCCCTACAGACAGGGAAAAACTGTTTTTT. Protein: CASSLAPTDREKLFF.

The chain combines TRBV6-6 with TRBJ1-3; the D gene is possibly TRBD1 (6 bases). The V gene lost 2 bases and the J gene lost 2 bases, with 13 bases spanning the gap. The V gene's germline CDR1 is MNHNY and CDR2 SVGAGI (reference sequence). This CDR3 has 16 amino acids. The CDR3 region is CASSYRRTVTGNTIYF. As DNA, the CDR3 is TGTGCCAGCAGTTACCGCCGGACAGTTACTGGAAACACCATATATTTT.

A single count supports this clone. V is TRBV6-4 and J is TRBJ1-1; TRBD1 might be the D (5 bases). V was shortened by 0 bases and J by 4 bases, with 6 bases between the two germline ends. Germline V lookup: CDR1 MRHNA, CDR2 SNTAGT. The length of the CDR3 is 13 residues. In DNA, the CDR3 is TGTGCCAGCAGTGACTCGAGGGGCACTGAAGCTTTCTTT. Protein sequence: CASSDSRGTEAFF.

V and J are TRBV20-1 and TRBJ2-3; D is unclear. The CDR3 is made up of 11 amino acids. Germline V gene lookup returns CDR1 DFQATT and CDR2 SNEGSKA (reference sequence). The CDR3 region is CSTGHTDTQYF. CDR3 DNA: TGCAGCACCGGCCACACAGATACGCAGTATTTT.

The genes are TRBV18 and TRBJ2-7, with a possible D match to TRBD1 (6 bases). With 3 bases removed from V and 4 bases from J, the gap between germline ends came to 10 bases. Germline values: CDR1 KGHSH, CDR2 LQKENI. The CDR3 has 13 residues. The CDR3: CASSPGRGYEQYF. DNA of the CDR3: TGTGCCAGCTCACCGGGCAGGGGATACGAGCAGTACTTC.

The J gene is TRBJ2-3, the V gene TRBV21-1. TRBV21-1 is a pseudogene. The CDR3 is 17 amino acids. CDR3 coding DNA: TGTGCCAGCAGCATCGCCGGGACCCACTGCGACACAGATACGCAGTATTTT. This translates into CASSIAGTHCDTDTQYF.

The chain is built from TRBV5-8 and TRBJ2-3, with TRBD2 matching over 7 bases. V shed 5 bases, J shed 3 bases, and the junction held 9 bases outside the gene matches. This CDR3 has 15 residues. Germline-derived CDR1 and CDR2 are SGHTS and YDEGEE. The CDR3 DNA reads as TGTGCCAGCAGACCTGGACTAGTGGGGACAGATACGCAGTATTTT. Residues: CASRPGLVGTDTQYF.